This T cell receptor beta chain was found in a study of blood T cells in healthy people across ages. Next came a second PCR, run for roughly 7 to 12 cycles, which used a sample-barcoded 5' primer along with a J-beta primer mix. TCRdb analysed the 5' RACE reads with MiXCR anew, one entry per CDR3 protein. The data show around 1,000,000 distinct CDR3 sequences, around two fifths seen once. Germline CDR1 reads KGHSH; CDR2 reads LQKENI. CDR3 length: 12 residues. Trimming took 3 bases from V and 9 from J; bases not matched to a gene: 4. This clonotype was counted between two and nine times. Roughly 9.2 milliliters was the volume of peripheral blood drawn from each donor.

The V call is TRBV18, the J call TRBJ1-1; 7 positions match TRBD1. The clonotype originates from a young man in good health. The sample comprised blood. The CDR3 DNA follows: TGTGCCAGCTCACCTGAACAGGGGAAAGCTTTCTTT. The encoded protein is CASSPEQGKAFF.